This TCR beta chain was found in a study of T cells in Graves' hyperthyroidism and ophthalmopathy. Many counts were recorded for this clonotype. Amplification targeted TCR beta CDR3 regions from RNA transcripts. First-round RT-PCR targeting the TCR CDR3 was performed with the HTBI primer set. Each CDR3 protein gets one entry after TCRdb re-called the multiplex PCR reads with MiXCR. The data show approximately 510,000 distinct CDR3 sequences, less than 25% seen once. Material: blood. This receptor was taken from a man younger than 35 with Graves' hyperthyroidism.

The CDR3 DNA reads TGCGCCAGCAGCTTGGACGAGGGGAACTATGGCTACACCTTC. As protein: CASSLDEGNYGYTF. The V gene is TRBV5-1, the J gene TRBJ1-2; D perhaps matches TRBD1 (5 bases). V dropped 0 bases and J dropped 2 bases, with 8 bases sitting between them. The CDR3 extends over 14 amino acids. CDR1 and CDR2 (germline): SGHRS, YFSETQ.